The rows below give T cell receptor beta chains drawn from one sample of a study of CD8 T cells in Susac syndrome. TCRdb reprocessed the immunoSEQ multiplex PCR reads with MiXCR, giving one entry per CDR3 protein. The table has some 400,000 distinct CDR3 sequences, 85% seen once. Sequenced: CD8+ T cells from PBMCs. These receptors all stem from a human donor with multiple sclerosis. Each CDR3 is given with its conserved first and last residue. A D gene is named only where the DNA matches it firmly. Only part of the rows carry a size: once, few, many, or a class if the clone is expanded.

clone size | J gene | D gene | V gene | CDR3 protein | CDR3 DNA
. | TRBJ2-7 | . | TRBV29-1 | CSVEEEGRTYEQYF | TGCAGCGTTGAAGAGGAGGGCCGGACCTACGAGCAGTACTTC
. | TRBJ2-1 | TRBD1 | TRBV27 | CASSFPGQGMNEQFF | TGTGCCAGCAGTTTTCCGGGACAGGGGATGAATGAGCAGTTCTTC
. | TRBJ1-2 | . | TRBV28 | CASSLSFRDLGGYTF | TGTGCCAGCAGTTTATCCTTCAGGGACCTAGGTGGCTACACCTTC
. | TRBJ2-5 | TRBD1 | TRBV29-1 | CSVEGGGQGIRETQYF | TGCAGCGTTGAAGGAGGGGGACAGGGGATCAGGGAGACCCAGTACTTC
. | TRBJ1-3 | . | TRBV6-1 | CASERDASSGNTIYF | TGTGCCTCCGAAAGGGACGCAAGCTCTGGAAACACCATATATTTT
. | TRBJ2-3 | . | TRBV7-3 | CASSLEQGSDTQYF | TGTGCCAGCAGCTTAGAACAGGGATCCGATACGCAGTATTTT
once | TRBJ2-5 | TRBD2 | TRBV11-3 | CASSLDGGRQETQYF | TGTGCCAGCAGCTTAGACGGGGGGAGGCAAGAGACCCAGTACTTC
. | TRBJ1-1 | . | TRBV28 | CASRKASVTVKPRPEAFF | TGTGCCAGCAGAAAGGCTTCGGTGACAGTCAAGCCCCGTCCTGAAGCTTTCTTT
. | TRBJ2-1 | . | TRBV4-1 | CASSHTPDEQFF | TGCGCCAGCAGCCACACCCCTGATGAGCAGTTCTTC
. | TRBJ2-7 | . | TRBV4-1 | CASSQAARRDSSYEQYF | TGCGCCAGCAGCCAAGCGGCGAGGAGGGACAGCTCCTACGAGCAGTACTTC
. | TRBJ2-3 | TRBD1 | TRBV7-6 | CASSSDRGDTQYF | TGTGCCAGCAGCTCAGACAGGGGGGATACGCAGTATTTT
. | TRBJ2-5 | TRBD2 | TRBV5-1 | CASSYISGTPTRETQYF | TGCGCCAGCAGCTATATTAGCGGGACTCCCACCAGGGAGACCCAGTACTTC
. | TRBJ1-2 | TRBD1 | TRBV7-9 | CASRGQGGYTF | TGTGCCAGCAGGGGACAGGGCGGCTACACCTTC
. | TRBJ2-1 | TRBD1 | TRBV14 | CASSQPGQPSVAFF | TGTGCCAGCAGCCAGCCGGGACAGCCGTCGGTCGCGTTCTTC
. | TRBJ2-3 | TRBD1 | TRBV2 | CATQTGPDTQYF | TGTGCCACCCAGACAGGGCCAGATACGCAGTATTTT
. | TRBJ2-5 | . | TRBV7-9 | CASSPGFSIQETQYF | TGTGCCAGCAGCCCAGGGTTCAGTATCCAAGAGACCCAGTACTTC
once | TRBJ2-5 | . | TRBV28 | CASSLSLMFQETQYF | TGTGCCAGCAGTTTATCCCTCATGTTCCAAGAGACCCAGTACTTC
. | TRBJ2-7 | . | TRBV15 | CATGDRRYEQYF | TGTGCCACCGGTGACAGGCGCTACGAGCAGTACTTC
. | TRBJ1-2 | . | TRBV29-1 | CSDQPRVAVRRGYTF | TGCAGCGACCAACCCCGGGTGGCAGTTCGCCGGGGCTACACCTTC
. | TRBJ1-1 | . | TRBV19 | CASSIVPAADAEAFF | TGTGCCAGTAGTATCGTCCCGGCAGCCGACGCTGAAGCTTTCTTT
. | TRBJ2-3 | TRBD2 | TRBV7-8 | CASSPTTSGRAADTQYF | TGTGCCAGCAGCCCAACCACCAGCGGGAGGGCTGCAGATACGCAGTATTTT
once | TRBJ2-2 | . | TRBV4-2 | CASSQDLRAPRPNTGELFF | TGTGCCAGCAGCCAAGATTTGAGGGCCCCCCGCCCGAACACCGGGGAGCTGTTTTTT
. | TRBJ2-3 | TRBD2 | TRBV9 | CASSVASGEDTQYF | TGTGCCAGCAGCGTAGCTAGCGGGGAAGATACGCAGTATTTT
. | TRBJ2-7 | TRBD2 | TRBV5-4 | CASSERGGSYEQYF | TGTGCCAGCAGTGAGCGGGGGGGGTCCTACGAGCAGTACTTC
. | TRBJ1-2 | . | TRBV30 | CAWSITRGYYGYTF | TGTGCCTGGAGTATAACGAGGGGGTACTATGGCTACACCTTC
few | TRBJ2-2 | . | TRBV11-1 | CASHSAGTRNTGELFF | TGTGCCAGCCATTCTGCCGGGACTCGCAACACCGGGGAGCTGTTTTTT
. | TRBJ2-3 | TRBD2 | TRBV7-8 | CASSLDPAGVATTDTQYF | TGTGCCAGCAGCTTAGATCCAGCGGGAGTCGCAACCACAGATACGCAGTATTTT
. | TRBJ2-3 | TRBD1 | TRBV30 | CAWSRTGSDTQYF | TGTGCCTGGAGTCGGACAGGGTCGGATACGCAGTATTTT
. | TRBJ2-7 | TRBD2 | TRBV27 | CASSLASGGFYEQYF | TGTGCCAGCAGTTTGGCTAGCGGGGGATTCTACGAGCAGTACTTC
. | TRBJ2-7 | . | TRBV28 | CASSRPDSSEQYF | TGTGCCAGCAGTCGGCCCGATAGTTCGGAACAGTACTTC
. | TRBJ1-2 | TRBD1 | TRBV29-1 | CSVTGTGKTGYTF | TGCAGCGTTACCGGGACAGGGAAAACTGGCTACACCTTC
. | TRBJ1-1 | TRBD1 | TRBV19 | CASRAQGAGTEAFF | TGTGCCAGTAGGGCACAGGGGGCTGGGACTGAAGCTTTCTTT
. | TRBJ1-1 | TRBD1 | TRBV11-2 | CASSYLQGGSEAFF | TGTGCCAGCAGCTACTTACAGGGGGGCTCTGAAGCTTTCTTT
. | TRBJ1-1 | . | TRBV7-9 | CASSPHGDYEAFF | TGTGCCAGCAGCCCCCATGGTGACTATGAAGCTTTCTTT
. | TRBJ2-1 | . | TRBV7-9 | CASSLFIARTPLIEQFF | TGTGCCAGCAGCTTATTCATAGCCAGGACTCCGTTGATTGAGCAGTTCTTC
once | TRBJ2-1 | . | TRBV12-3/TRBV12-4 | CASSRISRADGFNEQFF | TGTGCCAGCAGTCGAATCTCGAGGGCGGACGGGTTCAATGAGCAGTTCTTC
. | TRBJ1-1 | . | TRBV5-1 | CASSPEGGLLNTEAFF | TGCGCCAGCAGCCCGGAGGGGGGTCTGCTGAACACTGAAGCTTTCTTT
. | TRBJ2-2 | . | TRBV6-6 | CASSYKSGELFF | TGTGCCAGCAGTTACAAGTCTGGGGAGCTGTTTTTT
. | TRBJ1-5 | . | TRBV2 | CASSEAAYSNQPQHF | TGTGCCAGCAGTGAGGCAGCTTATAGCAATCAGCCCCAGCATTTT
. | TRBJ2-6 | TRBD2 | TRBV12-5 | CASGTSRLAGFSGANVLTF | TGTGCTAGTGGAACCTCGAGACTAGCGGGATTCTCTGGGGCCAACGTCCTGACTTTC
. | TRBJ2-2 | . | TRBV15 | CATSTSDGSVTGELFF | TGTGCCACCAGCACCTCGGACGGTAGTGTCACCGGGGAGCTGTTTTTT